This TCR beta chain derives from a study of shared T cell receptors in the human thymus. Measured with immunoSEQ multiplex PCR; TCRdb has only the in-frame clones, and not every one. The top ten hold approximately 0.02% of the sample, which has about 400,000 clones, 85% to 95% seen once. The CDR3 spans 15 residues. V was shortened by 6 bases and J by 1 base, with 14 bases between the two germline ends. Germline assignment: CDR1 SEHNR and CDR2 FQNEAQ (reference sequence). The TCR was taken from a human donor. The chain uses TRBV7-9 and TRBJ2-3; D is perhaps TRBD1 (5 bases). Sequenced sample: thymocytes. In DNA, the CDR3 is TGTGCCAGCAGTTTCAGGGTTCCGGGCACAGATACGCAGTATTTT. Protein: CASSFRVPGTDTQYF. Complete variable domain (other parts from reference TRBV7-9 and TRBJ2-3): DTGVSQNPRHKITKRGQNVTFRCDPISEHNRLYWYRQTLGQGPEFLTYFQNEAQLEKSRLLSDRFSAERPKGSFSTLEIQRTEQGDSAMYLCASSFRVPGTDTQYFGPGTRLTVL.